The text below deals with one TCR beta chain. Sequenced by immunoSEQ multiplex PCR; TCRdb stores in-frame clones only, minus some. This table has about 24,000 clones, roughly nine tenths appearing once. The sample comes from a study of T cells in localized non-small cell lung cancer. The V gene lost 0 bases and the J gene lost 5 bases, with 15 bases spanning the gap. The germline gives CDR1 SGHRS, CDR2 YFSETQ. This CDR3 spans 16 amino acids. This receptor was obtained from a male donor older than 55 with stage I squamous cell lung carcinoma. Source: peripheral blood, taken before any cancer treatment. The chain carries TRBV5-1 and TRBJ2-1, with D possibly being TRBD1 (6 bases). Here the CDR3 DNA reads TGCGCCAGCAGCTTGGGGGGTCAGGGGATCAACAATGAGCAGTTCTTC. Its protein is CASSLGGQGINNEQFF.